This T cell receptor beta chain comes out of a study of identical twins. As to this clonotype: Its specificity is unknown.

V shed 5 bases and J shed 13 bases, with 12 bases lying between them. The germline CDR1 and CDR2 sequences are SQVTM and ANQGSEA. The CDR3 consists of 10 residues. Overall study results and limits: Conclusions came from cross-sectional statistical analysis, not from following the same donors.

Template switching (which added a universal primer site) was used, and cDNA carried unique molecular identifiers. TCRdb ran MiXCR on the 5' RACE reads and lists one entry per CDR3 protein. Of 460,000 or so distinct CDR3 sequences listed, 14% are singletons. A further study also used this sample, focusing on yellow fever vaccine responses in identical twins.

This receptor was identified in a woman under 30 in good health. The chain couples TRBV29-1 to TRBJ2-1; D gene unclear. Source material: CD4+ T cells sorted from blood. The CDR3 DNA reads TGCAGCGTTATATGGGGTTACCAGTTCTTC. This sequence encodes CSVIWGYQFF.